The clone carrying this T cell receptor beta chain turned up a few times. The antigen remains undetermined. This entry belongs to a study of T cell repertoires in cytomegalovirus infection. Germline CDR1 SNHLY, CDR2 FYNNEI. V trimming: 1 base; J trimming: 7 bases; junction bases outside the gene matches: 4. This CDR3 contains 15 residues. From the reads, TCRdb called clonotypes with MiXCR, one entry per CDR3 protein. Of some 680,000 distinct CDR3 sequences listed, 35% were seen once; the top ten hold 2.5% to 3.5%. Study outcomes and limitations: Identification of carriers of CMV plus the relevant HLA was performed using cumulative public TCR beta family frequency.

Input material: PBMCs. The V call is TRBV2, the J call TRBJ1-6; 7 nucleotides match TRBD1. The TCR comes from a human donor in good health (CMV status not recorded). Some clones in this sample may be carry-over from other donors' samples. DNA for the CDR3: TGTGCCAGCAGTGAAGTTAACAGGGGAAATTCACCCCTCCACTTT. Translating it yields CASSEVNRGNSPLHF.